The 10 T cell receptor beta chains presented below share a single source sample, sequenced in a study of cytomegalovirus exposure and HLA in healthy donors. 60 Vbeta and 13 Jbeta primers were used in PCR. Only in-frame clones appear in the TCRdb table, and some are missing; sequencing was by immunoSEQ multiplex PCR. The sample has approximately 100,000 clones, around 75% seen once; the top ten hold 13% to 15%. Sequenced input: PBMCs. Receptors originate from a male donor in good health and CMV-seropositive.

The CDR3 is CASSLRSATATIMNTEAFF. In DNA form, the CDR3 reads TGTGCCAGCAGTTTAAGGTCCGCGACCGCTACTATTATGAACACTGAAGCTTTCTTT. V usage is TRBV27 and J usage is TRBJ1-1; D is uncertain. V was trimmed by 2 bases and J by 0 bases, leaving 22 bases between them. The CDR3 sequence is 19 residues long. The V gene's germline CDR1 is MNHEY and CDR2 SMNVEV (reference sequence).

This sequence joins TRBV6-8 and TRBJ2-7, with 8 bases aligning to TRBD1. Per the germline V gene, CDR1 is MNHGY and CDR2 is SAAAGT. The V gene end was trimmed by 7 bases and the J gene end by 3 bases; junction bases not matched to a gene: 11. The CDR3 loop spans 15 amino acids. As DNA, the CDR3 is TGTGCCAGCACAGACAGGGGTTTTTTTTTCTACGAGCAGTACTTC. Protein product: CASTDRGFFFYEQYF.

The chain joins TRBV7-3 to TRBJ2-7; TRBD2 is a possible D gene (6 bases). Trimming left V 0 bases short and J 5 bases short, with 14 bases between. The CDR3 sequence is 15 residues long. Germline values: CDR1 SGHTA, CDR2 FQGTGA. CDR3 DNA sequence: TGTGCCAGCAGCTTAACCGGGAGTAGCCGTAACGAGCAGTACTTC. This codes for CASSLTGSSRNEQYF.

V usage is TRBV5-6 and J usage is TRBJ1-2, with D possibly being TRBD1 (5 bases). CDR1 is SGHDT and CDR2 is YYEEEE in the germline V gene. The CDR3 runs to 12 residues. Trimming took 6 bases from V and 6 from J, leaving 12 bases between them. The CDR3 protein is CASTAGVHGYTF. DNA for the CDR3: TGTGCCAGCACGGCGGGGGTCCATGGCTACACCTTC. The variable domain in full, with the rest retrieved from reference TRBV5-6 and TRBJ1-2, is DAGVTQSPTHLIKTRGQQVTLRCSPKSGHDTVSWYQQALGQGPQFIFQYYEEEERQRGNFPDRFSGHQFPNYSSELNVNALLLGDSALYLCASTAGVHGYTFGSGTRLTVV.

The chain has TRBV5-6 and TRBJ1-4, with 9 bases matching TRBD1. The CDR3 sequence is 15 residues long. The trim removed 5 bases at V and 5 bases at J, leaving 7 bases unmatched. The germline gives CDR1 SGHDT, CDR2 YYEEEE. This chain's CDR3 is CASRKTGGGNEKLFF. CDR3 DNA: TGTGCCAGCAGAAAAACAGGGGGCGGGAATGAAAAACTGTTTTTT. Full variable domain (outside the CDR3, taken from reference TRBV5-6 and TRBJ1-4): DAGVTQSPTHLIKTRGQQVTLRCSPKSGHDTVSWYQQALGQGPQFIFQYYEEEERQRGNFPDRFSGHQFPNYSSELNVNALLLGDSALYLCASRKTGGGNEKLFFGSGTQLSVL.

The V and J genes are TRBV6-6 and TRBJ2-7; D is undetermined. Trimming removed 2 bases from V and 5 bases from J, with 4 bases in between. This CDR3 comprises 11 residues. Germline assignment: CDR1 MNHNY and CDR2 SVGAGI (reference sequence). CDR3: CASSYINEQYF. The CDR3, as DNA: TGTGCCAGCAGTTACATCAACGAGCAGTACTTC.

CDR3 sequence reads: CAISESTGQGLDEQYF. The CDR3 nucleotides are TGTGCCATCAGTGAGTCGACTGGACAGGGTTTGGACGAGCAGTACTTC. V is TRBV10-3 and J is TRBJ2-7; 8 bases match TRBD1. Trimming cost V 0 bases and J 5 bases; bases outside gene matches: 9. Per germline, CDR1 ENHRY and CDR2 SYGVKD. The length of the CDR3 is 16 residues.

Only a few counts were recorded for this clone. This rearrangement joins TRBV11-3 to TRBJ2-1; weak D call: TRBD2 (5 bases). Per the germline V gene, CDR1 is SGHNT and CDR2 is YENEEA. Trimming shortened V by 2 bases and J by 7 bases, and 12 bases separated the two germline ends. This CDR3 region has 14 residues. This CDR3 reads CASSLRRTPNEQFF. The CDR3 coding sequence is TGTGCCAGCAGCTTAAGGCGGACTCCAAATGAGCAGTTCTTC.

In its sample, this clone was seen a few times. The chain links TRBV6-6 to TRBJ1-1; D unresolved. The CDR3 extends over 13 amino acids. Germline CDR1 is MNHNY and CDR2 is SVGAGI (reference sequence). V lost 6 bases, J lost 0 bases, and 8 bases lay in between. Written as DNA, the CDR3 is TGTGCCAGCAGCCGAGGAGTGAACACTGAAGCTTTCTTT. This encodes CASSRGVNTEAFF.

Points on this clone: Other DNA sequences from this sample encode an identical CDR3 as well. The V and J genes are TRBV29-1 and TRBJ1-2; the D gene is possibly TRBD1 (5 bases). Germline CDR1 is SQVTM and CDR2 is ANQGSEA. The CDR3 length is 11 residues. Trimming stripped 1 base from V and 8 bases from J, with 8 bases between. DNA of the CDR3: TGCAGCGTTGAAGGGGGCGGAGGCTACACCTTC. Amino acids: CSVEGGGGYTF.